The rows below give T cell receptor beta chains drawn from one sample of a study of PD-1 blockade in classical Hodgkin lymphoma. Assay used: immunoSEQ multiplex PCR; TCRdb lists only in-frame clones, some missing. The repertoire holds approximately 15,000 clones, with around 84% as singletons. The specimen comprised peripheral blood mononuclear cells (PBMCs), sampled at baseline. Every receptor here comes from a human donor with classical Hodgkin lymphoma. CDR3s leave out the opening cysteine and the closing phenylalanine or tryptophan.

v_call: TRBV2
cdr3_aa: ATHTSGGGSNEQF

v_call: TRBV19
cdr3_aa: ASSIQGANTEAF

v_call: TRBV2
cdr3_aa: ASVAEAGTGELF

v_call: TRBV5-1
cdr3_aa: ASSLDGTGPTDTQY

v_call: TRBV6-5
cdr3_aa: ASRNVGVNWETQY

v_call: TRBV7-8
cdr3_aa: ASSLAGLAGDGNEQF

v_call: TRBV27
cdr3_aa: ASSYNREQY

v_call: TRBV4-3
cdr3_aa: ASSQDALGGQPQH

v_call: TRBV10-3
cdr3_aa: AISGGLVDNEQF

v_call: TRBV14
cdr3_aa: ASSQDSGTLAYEQY

v_call: TRBV5-4
cdr3_aa: ASTAGGGTGELF

v_call: TRBV5-6
cdr3_aa: ASSQEIRRYNEQF

v_call: TRBV28
cdr3_aa: ASSLIAQHYSNQPQH

v_call: TRBV2
cdr3_aa: ASSGAANTGELF

v_call: TRBV7-2
cdr3_aa: ASSLLGSEQF

v_call: TRBV2
cdr3_aa: ASSPYPDPTGGNIQY

v_call: TRBV28
cdr3_aa: ASRSSLNGGYT

v_call: TRBV19
cdr3_aa: ASKQGSYEQY

v_call: TRBV19
cdr3_aa: ASSIGAAYGYT

v_call: TRBV10-3
cdr3_aa: AISVASGGTDTQY

v_call: TRBV14
cdr3_aa: ASSGSSAAF

v_call: TRBV19
cdr3_aa: ASSRGQGDTDTQY

v_call: TRBV30
cdr3_aa: AWRRRVMGYGYT

v_call: TRBV11-2
cdr3_aa: ASSPGLAVNNEQF

v_call: TRBV7-2
cdr3_aa: ASSLFSGAGELF

v_call: TRBV5-1
cdr3_aa: ASSPGDRTNYGYT

v_call: TRBV4-3
cdr3_aa: ASSQTPRTDTQY

v_call: TRBV12-5
cdr3_aa: ASGTHAVTLYGYT

v_call: TRBV18
cdr3_aa: ASSPFPPGVTGELF